These 18 T cell receptor beta chains originate from one sample sequenced in a study of T-cell memory formation after mild COVID-19. TCRdb processed the 5' RACE reads anew with MiXCR; each CDR3 protein has one entry. The sample records around 250,000 distinct CDR3 sequences, around 16% being singletons. Sequencing input: PBMCs or a T cell subset sorted from them (not recorded which). The receptors come from a man aged 18 to 30 who had mild COVID-19 (a few samples of this study predate the infection). Cell type and time point are not known.

This clonotype was detected many times. J is TRBJ1-1 and V is TRBV6-2 or TRBV6-3; TRBD1 is a possible D gene (5 bases). The CDR3 has 13 amino acids. Germline assignment: CDR1 MNHEY and CDR2 SVGEGT. V lost 6 bases to trimming and J lost 4 bases, with 12 bases between them. CDR3 in amino acids: CASRLMGGTEAFF. CDR3 nucleotide sequence: TGTGCCAGCAGATTGATGGGGGGCACTGAAGCTTTCTTT.

The table lists this clonotype with many counts. This sequence joins TRBV4-3 and TRBJ2-2; 7 bases line up with TRBD2. Germline trimming cut 0 bases from V and 5 bases from J; bases unmatched to any gene: 3. The CDR3 totals 15 residues. Germline lookup yields CDR1 LGHNA and CDR2 YSLEER. In nucleotides, the CDR3 is TGCGCCAGCAGCCAAGAGGGAGGGAATACCGGGGAGCTGTTTTTT. This translates into CASSQEGGNTGELFF.

The rearrangement joins TRBV4-2 to TRBJ2-5; possibly TRBD1 for D (6 bases). V was pared by 2 bases and J by 11 bases, with 15 bases between. The CDR3 contains 13 residues. Germline assignment: CDR1 LGHNA and CDR2 YNFKEQ. The CDR3 is CASSQKAGAEQYF. DNA of the CDR3: TGTGCCAGCAGCCAAAAGGCAGGGGCCGAACAGTACTTC.

J is TRBJ2-2 and V is TRBV7-2; D uncertain. Germline values: CDR1 SGHTA, CDR2 FQGNSA. This CDR3 is 14 amino acids long. Between the trimmed V and J ends, which lost 5 bases and 6 bases, there was a span of 13 bases. CDR3: CASSGNLSPGELFF. The CDR3 DNA sequence: TGTGCCAGCAGCGGAAACTTGAGTCCCGGGGAGCTGTTTTTT.

The rearrangement joins TRBV20-1 to TRBJ1-2, with D unresolved. Trimming removed 0 bases from V and 8 bases from J, with 1 base in between. CDR1 DFQATT and CDR2 SNEGSKA come from the germline V gene (reference sequence). The CDR3 extends over 9 amino acids. Written as DNA, the CDR3 is TGCAGTGCTAGAGAAGGCTACACCTTC. Encoded protein: CSAREGYTF.

The rearrangement uses TRBV6-5 and TRBJ1-1, with D possibly being TRBD1 (6 bases). CDR1 and CDR2 from the germline V gene are MNHEY and SVGAGI. Deletions cut 0 bases from V and 4 bases from J, with 12 bases between. CDR3 size: 15 residues. CDR3 in amino acids: CASSYSGGARTEAFF. Here the CDR3 DNA reads TGTGCCAGCAGTTACTCGGGGGGCGCCCGCACTGAAGCTTTCTTT.

The chain combines TRBV18 with TRBJ2-2; D may be TRBD1 (5 bases). CDR1 KGHSH and CDR2 LQKENI come from the germline V gene. The CDR3 has 16 residues. V was cut by 2 bases and J by 1 base, with 11 bases left in between. CDR3 DNA: TGTGCCAGCTCACCATTTGCCCAGGGGAACACCGGGGAGCTGTTTTTT. It yields the protein CASSPFAQGNTGELFF.

This clonotype was detected ten times or more. The chain uses TRBV7-3 and TRBJ2-6; a possible D gene is TRBD1 (6 bases). Trimming took off 2 bases at V and 3 bases at J, with 8 bases between the two ends. Germline V gene lookup returns CDR1 SGHTA and CDR2 FQGTGA. The CDR3 loop spans 15 amino acids. DNA for the CDR3: TGTGCCAGCAGCTTAGGGGGCGGTGGGGCCAACGTCCTGACTTTC. This gives the protein CASSLGGGGANVLTF.

The V and J genes are TRBV9 and TRBJ2-5; D perhaps matches TRBD2 (6 bases). The germline V and J ends were trimmed by 4 bases and 5 bases, with 12 bases remaining between them. Germline V gene data show CDR1 as SGDLS and CDR2 as YYNGEE. CDR3 length equals 13 residues. This chain's CDR3 is CASSFRDLETQYF. The CDR3 coding sequence is TGTGCCAGCAGCTTCCGGGACTTGGAGACCCAGTACTTC.

Only a few counts were recorded for this clonotype. V usage is TRBV28 and J usage is TRBJ2-5, with a weak D call TRBD2 (6 bases). The length of the CDR3 is 14 residues. Germline V lookup: CDR1 MDHEN, CDR2 SYDVKM. The V and J ends lost 11 bases and 5 bases respectively, with 21 bases between them. This CDR3 is CAARWQGGGETQYF. Written as DNA, the CDR3 is TGTGCCGCCCGTTGGCAGGGTGGAGGGGAGACCCAGTACTTC.

This clonotype was counted a few times. J is TRBJ2-1 and V is TRBV24-1; 7 nucleotides align to TRBD2. The CDR3 sequence is 16 residues long. The trim removed 3 bases at V and 9 bases at J, leaving 13 bases unmatched. Germline V CDR1 and CDR2: KGHDR, SFDVKD. In DNA form, the CDR3 reads TGTGCCACCAGTGATCCCGGTTCCGGTGGCGGGGGTGAGCAGTTCTTC. Amino acids: CATSDPGSGGGGEQFF.

This clonotype has just a few counts. The chain has TRBV19 and TRBJ2-1, with D perhaps matching TRBD1 or TRBD2 (5 bases each). V gave up 3 bases and J gave up 9 bases, with 12 bases separating them. The CDR3 loop spans 13 amino acids. Germline loops: CDR1 LNHDA, CDR2 SQIVND (reference sequence). CDR3 residues: CASSIGPRGEQFF. Here the CDR3 DNA reads TGTGCCAGTAGTATCGGACCGAGGGGTGAGCAGTTCTTC.

This clonotype was observed a few times. This chain uses TRBV6-5 with TRBJ2-3; D gene ambiguous. V lost 0 bases and J 0 bases, leaving 7 bases between the germline ends. Germline CDR1 MNHEY, CDR2 SVGAGI. The CDR3 loop spans 15 amino acids. In nucleotides, the CDR3 is TGTGCCAGCAGTTACTCACGCACAAGCACAGATACGCAGTATTTT. Encoded protein: CASSYSRTSTDTQYF.

This chain joins TRBV7-2 and TRBJ2-1; D not certain. The CDR3 has 13 residues. Trimming cost V 5 bases and J 8 bases, with 13 bases left between them. Germline CDR1 and CDR2: SGHTA and FQGNSA. The DNA for the CDR3 is TGTGCCAGCAGCCCTCGCTTAGTCGATGAGCAGTTCTTC. It is translated as CASSPRLVDEQFF.

The rearrangement uses TRBV29-1 and TRBJ2-3; 7 nucleotides match TRBD2. Germline V CDR1 and CDR2: SQVTM, ANQGSEA. The CDR3 is 15 residues long. V lost 8 bases, J lost 4 bases, and 15 bases stayed unmatched. CDR3 sequence reads: CSFTGLTYSADTQYF. The DNA of the CDR3 is TGCAGCTTCACGGGACTAACATATTCGGCAGATACGCAGTATTTT.

The chain couples TRBV7-2 to TRBJ2-5; D gene unclear. The CDR3 length is 13 residues. The germline V and J ends were trimmed by 3 bases and 4 bases, with 9 bases remaining between them. Per the germline V gene, CDR1 is SGHTA and CDR2 is FQGNSA. The CDR3 here is CASSLSYLETQYF. For the CDR3, the DNA is TGTGCCAGCAGCTTGTCGTATCTAGAGACCCAGTACTTC. The full variable domain, completed using reference TRBV7-2 and TRBJ2-5, is GAGVSQSPSNKVTEKGKDVELRCDPISGHTALYWYRQSLGQGLEFLIYFQGNSAPDKSGLPSDRFSAERTGGSVSTLTIQRTQQEDSAVYLCASSLSYLETQYFGPGTRLLVL.

At least ten counts were recorded for this clonotype. The chain uses TRBV29-1 and TRBJ2-7, with a tentative D call TRBD1 (6 bases). Germline CDR1 and CDR2: SQVTM and ANQGSEA. Trimming pared 4 bases from V and 1 base from J, leaving 8 bases between. The CDR3 length is 12 residues. CDR3: CSVGDMSYEQYF. The CDR3 nucleotides are TGCAGCGTTGGGGACATGTCCTACGAGCAGTACTTC.

This clonotype was observed a handful of times. The chain couples TRBV4-1 to TRBJ2-7; 12 bases are shared with TRBD2. The CDR3 covers 15 residues. Germline trimming cut 5 bases from V and 6 bases from J; bases unmatched to any gene: 8. Germline V gives CDR1 MGHRA, CDR2 YSYEKL. CDR3 DNA sequence: TGCGCCAGCAGCTACTCTAGCGGGGGGGTTCTCGAGCAGTACTTC. It specifies CASSYSSGGVLEQYF.